These T cell receptor beta chains were read from a single sample in a study of blood T cell dynamics during melanoma immunotherapy. Sequencing was performed with immunoSEQ multiplex PCR; in TCRdb, only in-frame clones are kept and a portion is missing. The repertoire includes 9,500 or so clones, roughly 90% of them detected once, and less than 8% sits in the top ten. This material consisted of blood, taken from a patient treated with checkpoint blockade. The receptor source for this set is a human donor with melanoma. CDR3s include the opening cysteine and the closing phenylalanine or tryptophan. The D gene is left open where the match is weak. Rows give clone size only sometimes, using once, few, many, or a class for an expanded clone.

NA | TRBD2 | 15 | TRBJ2-1 | TRBV6-1 | TGTGCCAGCAGTGTCCAGCGGGAGACGTTTAATGAGCAGTTCTTC | CASSVQRETFNEQFF
NA | NA | 15 | TRBJ1-2 | TRBV5-4 | TGCGCCAGCAGCCAAGAGTTGATAGTACACTATGGCTACACCTTC | CASSQELIVHYGYTF
NA | NA | 13 | TRBJ1-5 | TRBV19 | TGTGCCAGTAGTTTTTGGGGGAGAGGGACCCAGCATTTT | CASSFWGRGTQHF
NA | NA | 15 | TRBJ2-1 | TRBV5-5 | TGTGCCAGCAGCCTTCTTTCCGGGTCCCACAATGAGCAGTTCTTC | CASSLLSGSHNEQFF
once | NA | 15 | TRBJ2-5 | TRBV2 | TGTGCCAGCAGTATGGATAGTGTAGGAGGAGAGACCCAGTACTTC | CASSMDSVGGETQYF
few | NA | 16 | TRBJ2-7 | TRBV28 | TGTGCCAGCAGTTTAACCACCGGGACGGGGTTCTACGAGCAGTACTTC | CASSLTTGTGFYEQYF
NA | NA | 13 | TRBJ2-2 | TRBV6-5 | TGTGCCAGCAAGGACCAAAACACCGGGGAGCTGTTTTTT | CASKDQNTGELFF
NA | TRBD1 | 13 | TRBJ1-2 | TRBV18 | TGTGCCAGCTCAACCCAAGGGGGCCAAGGCTACACCTTC | CASSTQGGQGYTF
NA | NA | 14 | TRBJ1-1 | TRBV28 | TGTGCCAGCAGTTTTGAACTAAAGACCGCTGAAGCTTTCTTT | CASSFELKTAEAFF
once | TRBD2 | 15 | TRBJ2-1 | TRBV7-2 | TGTGCCAGCAGCTTAGGACTAGCGTTTGCCAATGAGCAGTTCTTC | CASSLGLAFANEQFF
NA | NA | 15 | TRBJ1-2 | TRBV28 | TGTGCCAGCACCACTAGGCCTCTGAGTCTCTATGGCTACACCTTC | CASTTRPLSLYGYTF
NA | TRBD2 | 18 | TRBJ2-1 | TRBV7-9 | TGTGCCAGCAGCCCCGGGACTAGCGGGAGGGGTACCTTCAATGAGCAGTTCTTC | CASSPGTSGRGTFNEQFF
NA | NA | 14 | TRBJ2-2 | TRBV19 | TGTGCCAGTAGTATAGTCCTGAACACCGGGGAGCTGTTTTTT | CASSIVLNTGELFF
NA | NA | 16 | TRBJ1-2 | TRBV15 | TGTGCCACCAGCAGCCCACTCTCCCCTTGGGGTTATGGCTACACCTTC | CATSSPLSPWGYGYTF
NA | NA | 15 | TRBJ1-6 | TRBV7-2 | TGTGCCAGCAGCGGACGACAGGTGAATAATTCACCCCTCCACTTT | CASSGRQVNNSPLHF
NA | NA | 13 | TRBJ2-2 | TRBV6-5 | TGTGCCAGCAGTGACCTGAACACCGGGGAGCTGTTTTTT | CASSDLNTGELFF
NA | NA | 12 | TRBJ2-7 | TRBV30 | TGTGCCTGGAGTAGGGACTCCTACGAGCAGTACTTC | CAWSRDSYEQYF
NA | NA | 18 | TRBJ1-3 | TRBV4-1 | TGCGCCAGCAGCCCCAAAGCGGGGCCTGAGAGCTCTGGAAACACCATATATTTT | CASSPKAGPESSGNTIYF
NA | TRBD2 | 14 | TRBJ2-2 | TRBV18 | TGTGCCAGCTCAGCACTAGCGTCGAGCGGGGAGCTGTTTTTT | CASSALASSGELFF
NA | NA | 13 | TRBJ1-5 | TRBV5-6 | TGTGCCAGCAGCTTGGTTGGGATTGGGCCCCAGCATTTT | CASSLVGIGPQHF
few | TRBD1 | 16 | TRBJ1-5 | TRBV7-8 | TGTGCCAGCAGCCACAGGACAGGGCAGTACAATCAGCCCCAGCATTTT | CASSHRTGQYNQPQHF
NA | NA | 14 | TRBJ2-1 | TRBV7-7 | TGTGCTAGCAGCTTCTCTGGCACTAACAATGAGCAGTTCTTC | CASSFSGTNNEQFF
NA | TRBD1 | 15 | TRBJ1-1 | TRBV11-2 | TGTGCCAGCAGCTTAAGACAGGGCCTCAGGACTGAAGCTTTCTTT | CASSLRQGLRTEAFF
few | NA | 14 | TRBJ2-2 | TRBV19 | TGTGCCAGTATGTACAGGAGGAACACCGGGGAGCTGTTTTTT | CASMYRRNTGELFF
NA | NA | 16 | TRBJ2-3 | TRBV13 | TGTGCCAGCAGCTTAATTAGCGGCCTTCGCACAGATACGCAGTATTTT | CASSLISGLRTDTQYF
NA | NA | 14 | TRBJ2-1 | TRBV18 | TGTGCCAGCTCACCACCGTCCTCAGGTTACGAGCAGTTCTTC | CASSPPSSGYEQFF
few | NA | 14 | TRBJ1-1 | TRBV28 | TGTGCCAGCAGTTTGGGGATACGCAGCACTGAAGCTTTCTTT | CASSLGIRSTEAFF
NA | NA | 17 | TRBJ2-4 | TRBV5-1 | TGCGCCAGCAGCTTGGATTGGAGGGGGCCGGCCAAAAACATTCAGTACTTC | CASSLDWRGPAKNIQYF
NA | NA | 15 | TRBJ1-1 | TRBV18 | TGTGCCAGCTCACCCGGTCAGACGATGAACACTGAAGCTTTCTTT | CASSPGQTMNTEAFF
NA | TRBD2 | 17 | TRBJ2-2 | TRBV11-2 | TGTGCCAGCAGCTTGGCGGGACTAGCGGGAGTAGTTGGGGAGCTGTTTTTT | CASSLAGLAGVVGELFF